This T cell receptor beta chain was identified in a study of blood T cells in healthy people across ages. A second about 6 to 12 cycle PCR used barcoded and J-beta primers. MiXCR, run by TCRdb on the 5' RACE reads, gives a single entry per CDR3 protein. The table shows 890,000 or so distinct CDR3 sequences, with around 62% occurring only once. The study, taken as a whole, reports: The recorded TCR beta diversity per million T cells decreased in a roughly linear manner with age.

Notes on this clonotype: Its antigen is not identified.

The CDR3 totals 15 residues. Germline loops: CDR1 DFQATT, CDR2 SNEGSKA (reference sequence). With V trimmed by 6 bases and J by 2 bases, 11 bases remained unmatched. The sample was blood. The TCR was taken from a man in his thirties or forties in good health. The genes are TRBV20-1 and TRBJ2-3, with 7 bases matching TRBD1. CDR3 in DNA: TGCAGTGCCAGCCCGGGACAGACCTACACAGATACGCAGTATTTT. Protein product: CSASPGQTYTDTQYF.